This TCR beta chain was captured in a study of CD4 T cells in relation to SARS-CoV-2 and coronaviruses. The overall study: TCR beta CDR3s were sequenced after 10-day antigen culture of PBMCs.

Of note for this clone: Its antigen is not identified.

Assay used: immunoSEQ multiplex PCR; TCRdb lists only in-frame clones, some missing. The sample lists 20,000 to 30,000 clones; about 80% were seen once. CD4+ T cells from unexposed donors were obtained before the COVID-19 pandemic (2011-2018). Isolation of CD4+ T cells took place after about 9 days in culture. The specimen was CD4+ T cells from PBMCs, cultured in vitro. This receptor was taken from a human donor in good health.

The CDR3 reads CASSRMTSGRGNEQFF. Here the CDR3 DNA reads TGTGCCAGCAGCCGGATGACTAGCGGGAGGGGGAATGAGCAGTTCTTC. The chain is built from TRBV5-4 and TRBJ2-1; 14 bases line up with TRBD2. Trimming took 4 bases from V and 7 from J; bases not matched to a gene: 7. In germline, CDR1 is SGHNT, CDR2 YYREEE (reference sequence). The CDR3 loop spans 16 amino acids. Using reference TRBV5-4 and TRBJ2-1 for the parts outside the CDR3, the full variable domain is ETGVTQSPTHLIKTRGQQVTLRCSSQSGHNTVSWYQQALGQGPQFIFQYYREEENGRGNFPPRFSGLQFPNYSSELNVNALELDDSALYLCASSRMTSGRGNEQFFGPGTRLTVL.